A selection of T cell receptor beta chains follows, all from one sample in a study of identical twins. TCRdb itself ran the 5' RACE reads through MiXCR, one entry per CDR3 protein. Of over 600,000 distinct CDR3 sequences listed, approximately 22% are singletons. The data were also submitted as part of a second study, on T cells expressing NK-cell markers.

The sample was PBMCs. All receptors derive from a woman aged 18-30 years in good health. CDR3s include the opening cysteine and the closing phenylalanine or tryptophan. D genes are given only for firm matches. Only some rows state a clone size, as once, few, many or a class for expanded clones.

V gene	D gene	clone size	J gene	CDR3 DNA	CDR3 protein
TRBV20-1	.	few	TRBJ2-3	TGCAGTGCTAATAGGGCGAATACGCAGTATTTT	CSANRANTQYF
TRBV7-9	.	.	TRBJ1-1	TGTGCCAGCACCGAGGGGTCGAACTCAGCTTTCTTT	CASTEGSNSAFF
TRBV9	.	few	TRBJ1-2	TGTGCCAGCAGCCCAAGAAAGGATGCTAACTATGGCTACACCTTC	CASSPRKDANYGYTF
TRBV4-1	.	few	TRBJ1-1	TGCGCCAGCAGCCAGGGTCCAGGGGCTAACACTGAAGCTTTCTTT	CASSQGPGANTEAFF
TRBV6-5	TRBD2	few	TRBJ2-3	TGTGCCAGCAGTTATGACGGCGGGAGGAGTAATACGCAGTATTTT	CASSYDGGRSNTQYF
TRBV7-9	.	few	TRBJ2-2	TGTGCCAGCAGCTCCGGACCACCAACCGGGGAGCTGTTTTTT	CASSSGPPTGELFF
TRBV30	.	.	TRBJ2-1	TGTGCCTGGACCCCAGGGTCGGAGCAGTTCTTC	CAWTPGSEQFF
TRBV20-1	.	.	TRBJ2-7	TGCAGTGCTAGAGGGGAGGCAGGGGTTCACTACGAGCAGTACTTC	CSARGEAGVHYEQYF
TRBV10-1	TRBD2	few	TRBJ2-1	TGCGCCAGCAGTGATTTTGCGGGAGGGGGTGAGCAGTTCTTC	CASSDFAGGGEQFF
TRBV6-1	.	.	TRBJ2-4	TGTGCCAGCAGTCGTTACCCCCGCCTTGAGGGGAACATTCAGTACTTC	CASSRYPRLEGNIQYF
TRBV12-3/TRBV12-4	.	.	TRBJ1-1	TGTGCCAGCAGTTTGATGGACCCCGGGGGTGTAGCTTTCTTT	CASSLMDPGGVAFF
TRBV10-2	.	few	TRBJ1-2	TGCGCCAGCAGTATCCCGCCTCAGGGTGACTATGGCTACACCTTC	CASSIPPQGDYGYTF
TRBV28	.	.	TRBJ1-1	TGTGCCAGCAGTTTGCAGGTCGGGACCACTGAAGCTTTCTTT	CASSLQVGTTEAFF
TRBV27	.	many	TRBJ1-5	TGTGCCAGCAGTTTAGCCGGGACGCATCAGCCCCAGCATTTT	CASSLAGTHQPQHF
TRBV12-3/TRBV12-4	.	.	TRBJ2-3	TGTGCCAGCAGAACAGGCCGCACAGATACGCAGTATTTT	CASRTGRTDTQYF
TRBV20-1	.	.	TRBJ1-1	TGCGGGATGGGGGAATGGTCCGGCACTGAAGCTTTCTTT	CGMGEWSGTEAFF
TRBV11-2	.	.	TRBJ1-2	TGTGCCAGCAGCCCTCCAGAGCTCACCACCTATGGCTACACCTTC	CASSPPELTTYGYTF
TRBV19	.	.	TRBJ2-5	TGTGCCAGTAGTAGGGGGAGGACTGGCCAAGAGACCCAGTACTTC	CASSRGRTGQETQYF
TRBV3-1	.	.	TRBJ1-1	TGTGCCAGCAGCCAAGTACGGGGTACTGAAGCTTTCTTT	CASSQVRGTEAFF
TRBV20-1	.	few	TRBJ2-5	TGCAGTACGGACTCGCAGGAAGAGACCCAGTACTTC	CSTDSQEETQYF
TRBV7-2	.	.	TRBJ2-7	TGTGCCAGCAGCAGTTTTGGAAAGGGCGCAAACTACGAGCAGTACTTC	CASSSFGKGANYEQYF
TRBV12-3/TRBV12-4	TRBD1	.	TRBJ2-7	TGTGCCAGCGGGGACAGACACCCTTACGAGCAGTACTTC	CASGDRHPYEQYF
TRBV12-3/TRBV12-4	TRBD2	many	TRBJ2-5	TGTGCCAGCATCTTAGCGGGAGGTAAAGGGACCCAGTACTTC	CASILAGGKGTQYF
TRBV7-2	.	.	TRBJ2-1	TGTGCCAGCAGCCACCCCAACAATGAGCAGTTCTTC	CASSHPNNEQFF
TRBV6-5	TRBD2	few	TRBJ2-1	TGTGCCAGCAGTTACGGGACTAGCCTGGGGGAGCAGTTCTTC	CASSYGTSLGEQFF
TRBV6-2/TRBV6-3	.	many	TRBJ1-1	TGTGCCAGCATCCTCCAGGCCAACACTGAAGCTTTCTTT	CASILQANTEAFF
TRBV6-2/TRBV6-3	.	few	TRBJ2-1	TGTGCCAGCGGTCGATTAAGGTACAATGAGCAGTTCTTC	CASGRLRYNEQFF
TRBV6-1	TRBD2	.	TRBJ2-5	TGTGCCAGCAGTGATCCGGGAGGCGAGACCCAGTACTTC	CASSDPGGETQYF
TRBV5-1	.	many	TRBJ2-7	TGCGCCAGCAGCCCCCTATACGGACAAGCCTACGAGCAGTACTTC	CASSPLYGQAYEQYF
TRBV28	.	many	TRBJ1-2	TGTGCCAGCAGTTTATCTATCAGGGGCGGCTATGGCTACACCTTC	CASSLSIRGGYGYTF
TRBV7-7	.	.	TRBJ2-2	TGTGCTAGCAGCCCTGTAAACACCGGGGAGCTGTTTTTT	CASSPVNTGELFF
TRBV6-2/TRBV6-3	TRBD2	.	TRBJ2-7	TGTGCCAGCAGTTACTCGATTCACCTAGCGGGAGCCGCCTACGAGCAGTACTTC	CASSYSIHLAGAAYEQYF
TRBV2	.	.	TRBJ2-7	TGTGCCAGCAGACCAGAGCCTACTAGGGAGCAGTACTTC	CASRPEPTREQYF
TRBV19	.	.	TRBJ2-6	TGTGCCAGCTTGGAGAGCTCTGGGGCCAACGTCCTGACTTTC	CASLESSGANVLTF
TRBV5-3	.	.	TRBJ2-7	TGTGCCATGGGCCGGGGGCTCCACGAGCAGTACTTC	CAMGRGLHEQYF
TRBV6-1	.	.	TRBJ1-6	TGTGCCACCTCGGCGAGCTCCTATAATTCACCCCTCCACTTT	CATSASSYNSPLHF
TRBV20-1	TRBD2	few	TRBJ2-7	TGCAGTGCTCTGGATGGAGCTAGCGGGTATAGCTCCTACGAGCAGTACTTC	CSALDGASGYSSYEQYF
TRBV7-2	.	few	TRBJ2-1	TGTGCCAGCAGCGCCATCAATGAGCAGTTCTTC	CASSAINEQFF
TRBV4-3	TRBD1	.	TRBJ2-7	TGCGCCAGCAGCCCTGAAAGGACAGGGACCTACGAGCAGTACTTC	CASSPERTGTYEQYF
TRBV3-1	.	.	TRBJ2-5	TGTGCCAGCAGCCAATACAGGGAGGAGACCCAGTACTTC	CASSQYREETQYF
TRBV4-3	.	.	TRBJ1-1	TGCGCCAGCAGCCAAGTTTCGGGGGCACGAGCTTTCTTT	CASSQVSGARAFF
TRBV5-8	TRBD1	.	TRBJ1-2	TGTGCCAGCATCTTGGACAGGGGGTACACCTTC	CASILDRGYTF
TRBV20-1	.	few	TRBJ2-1	TGCAGTGCCACGGGACTCCCAGCCTACAATGAGCAGTTCTTC	CSATGLPAYNEQFF
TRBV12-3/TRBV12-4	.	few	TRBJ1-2	TGTGCCAGCAGCCCCACGTTCGGATATGGCTACACCTTC	CASSPTFGYGYTF
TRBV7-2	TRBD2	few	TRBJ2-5	TGTGCCAGCAGCCGTATAGCGGGAGGCGGGGAGACCCAGTACTTC	CASSRIAGGGETQYF
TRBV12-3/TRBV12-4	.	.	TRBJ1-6	TGTGCCAGCAGCCTCCTGGGGGGAGTGGGCAATTCACCCCTCCACTTT	CASSLLGGVGNSPLHF
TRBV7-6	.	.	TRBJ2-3	TGTGCCAGCAGCTTAGGGGGGCTAGCAGCAGATACGCAGTATTTT	CASSLGGLAADTQYF
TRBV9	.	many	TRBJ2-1	TGTGCCAGCGCCGAGAAAATCAGCTCCTACAATGAGCAGTTCTTC	CASAEKISSYNEQFF
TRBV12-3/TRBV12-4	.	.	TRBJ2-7	TGTGCCAGCAGTTCTAGGACATCCGTCTCCTACGAGCAGTACTTC	CASSSRTSVSYEQYF